This T cell receptor beta chain is drawn from a study of T-cell memory formation after mild COVID-19. Overall study findings and caveats: Most CD4+ clones that shrank were in CM and EM, while CD8+ ones turned up in EMRA. Among clones contracting day 15 to 85, CD4/CD8 was balanced, whereas later expanders leaned CD4+. In second-wave clones peaking day 37, SARS-CoV-2 specificity remained unconfirmed.

5'RACE with constant-segment primers yielded barcoded, UMI-tagged TCR alpha and TCR beta cDNA libraries. TCRdb used MiXCR to reprocess the 5' RACE reads, holding one entry per CDR3 protein. The sample lists some 440,000 distinct CDR3 sequences, approximately 25% occurring once. The CDR3 extends over 13 amino acids. Germline V gene lookup returns CDR1 SGHVS and CDR2 FQNEAQ. V was cut by 6 bases and J by 5 bases, with 12 bases left in between. Of note for this clonotype: Its antigen remains unknown.

The sequencing input was PBMCs or a T cell subset sorted from them (not recorded which). The sequence was obtained from an adult woman who had mild COVID-19 (a few samples of this study predate the infection). Cell type and time point are not known. The gene calls are TRBV7-8 and TRBJ2-3; unclear D gene. CDR3 in amino acids: CASSLDRRDTQYF. The CDR3 DNA follows: TGTGCCAGCAGTCTCGACCGACGAGATACGCAGTATTTT.